This T cell receptor beta chain appears in the sequencing data of a study of beta chain bispecific antibodies for T cell cancers. Study-level background: Sequenced cells survived coculture with leukemia lines plus bispecific antibodies.

Study-wide points: In these mixed samples, most targeted TRBV reads derived from the leukemia cell line.

Judged by abundance, this clonotype is medium-sized. The antigen remains undetermined. Expansion lasted 2 to 4 days, with either anti-CD3 antibody OKT3 or CD3/CD28 beads. Culture medium contained IL-2 at 100 IU/ml and IL-7 at 4 to 6 ng/ml. Clonotypes were quantified using unique molecular identifier barcodes. TCRdb used MiXCR to reprocess the 5' RACE reads, holding one entry per CDR3 protein. The data contain about 17,000 distinct CDR3 sequences, about 1.9% of them seen just once; the ten biggest clones take up 6.9%. The specimen was healthy donor T cells cultured with leukemia cells. The TCR sequence derives from a human donor in good health. Some clones in this sample may be carry-over from other donors' samples.

CDR3 nucleotides: TGTGCCAGCAGTTTATGGATCGGTGGACAGGGTGGTTCACCCCTCCACTTT. This encodes CASSLWIGGQGGSPLHF. This chain joins TRBV28 and TRBJ1-6; 8 positions agree with TRBD1. The CDR3 covers 17 residues. The junction had 10 bases not matched to a gene; V was cut back by 0 bases and J by 9 bases. The germline V gene encodes CDR1 MDHEN and CDR2 SYDVKM. The whole variable domain, filled in from reference TRBV28 and TRBJ1-6, reads DVKVTQSSRYLVKRTGEKVFLECVQDMDHENMFWYRQDPGLGLRLIYFSYDVKMKEKGDIPEGYSVSREKKERFSLILESASTNQTSMYLCASSLWIGGQGGSPLHFGNGTRLTVT.